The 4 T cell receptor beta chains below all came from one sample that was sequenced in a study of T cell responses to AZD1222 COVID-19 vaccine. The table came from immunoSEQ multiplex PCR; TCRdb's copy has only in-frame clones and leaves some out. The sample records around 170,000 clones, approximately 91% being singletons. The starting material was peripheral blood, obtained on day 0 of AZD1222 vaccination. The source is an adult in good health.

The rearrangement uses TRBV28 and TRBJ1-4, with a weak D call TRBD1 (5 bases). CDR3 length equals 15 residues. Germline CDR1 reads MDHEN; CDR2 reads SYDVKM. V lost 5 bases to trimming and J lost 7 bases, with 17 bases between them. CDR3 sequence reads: CASSKRGLSFEKLFF. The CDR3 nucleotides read TGTGCCAGCAGTAAACGGGGACTAAGCTTTGAAAAACTGTTTTTT.

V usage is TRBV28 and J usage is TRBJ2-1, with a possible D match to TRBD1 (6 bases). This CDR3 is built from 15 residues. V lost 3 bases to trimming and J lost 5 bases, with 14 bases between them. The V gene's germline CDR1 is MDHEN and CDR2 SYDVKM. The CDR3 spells CASSFLPGENNEQFF. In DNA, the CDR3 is TGTGCCAGCAGTTTTTTACCAGGGGAAAACAATGAGCAGTTCTTC.

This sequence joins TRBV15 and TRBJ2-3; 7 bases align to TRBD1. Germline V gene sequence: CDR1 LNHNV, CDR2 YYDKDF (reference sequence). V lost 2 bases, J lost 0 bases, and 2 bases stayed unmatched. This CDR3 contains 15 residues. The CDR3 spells CATSRSGQSTDTQYF. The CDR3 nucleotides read TGTGCCACCAGCAGATCGGGACAGAGCACAGATACGCAGTATTTT. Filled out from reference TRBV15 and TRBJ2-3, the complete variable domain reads DAMVIQNPRYQVTQFGKPVTLSCSQTLNHNVMYWYQQKSSQAPKLLFHYYDKDFNNEADTPDNFQSRRPNTSFCFLDIRSPGLGDTAMYLCATSRSGQSTDTQYFGPGTRLTVL.

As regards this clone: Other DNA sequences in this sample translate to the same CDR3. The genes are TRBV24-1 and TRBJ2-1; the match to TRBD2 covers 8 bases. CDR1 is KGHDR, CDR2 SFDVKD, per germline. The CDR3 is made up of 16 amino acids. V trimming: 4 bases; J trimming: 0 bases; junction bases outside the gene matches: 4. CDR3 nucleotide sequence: TGTGCCACCAGTGACCACAGCGGGAGCTCCTACAATGAGCAGTTCTTC. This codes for CATSDHSGSSYNEQFF.